Shown below are 17 T cell receptor beta chains from a single sample sequenced in a study of T-cell memory formation after mild COVID-19. Each CDR3 protein is one row after TCRdb ran MiXCR on the 5' RACE reads. The profile shows tens of thousands of distinct CDR3 sequences, 7% to 9.5% of them singletons. Sequencing was carried out using PBMCs or a T cell subset sorted from them (not recorded which). Receptors were obtained from a man in his late teens or twenties who had mild COVID-19 (a few samples of this study predate the infection). Cell type and time point are not known.

There are many counts of this clonotype. The gene calls are TRBV7-2 and TRBJ1-1, with a possible D match to TRBD1 (5 bases). This CDR3 region has 14 residues. Germline-derived CDR1 and CDR2 are SGHTA and FQGNSA. Trimming stripped 2 bases from V and 8 bases from J, with 15 bases between. Written as DNA, the CDR3 is TGTGCCAGCAGCTTAAGGGGCTCGTCGCGGGAAGCTTTCTTT. The encoded protein is CASSLRGSSREAFF.

This clonotype occurred a few times. The chain has TRBV6-6 and TRBJ1-3; D is undetermined. The V gene lost 0 bases and the J gene lost 6 bases, with 0 bases spanning the gap. This CDR3 has 11 amino acids. The germline CDR1 and CDR2 sequences are MNHNY and SVGAGI (reference sequence). The DNA of the CDR3 is TGTGCCAGCAGTTACTCAAACACCATATATTTT. It is translated as CASSYSNTIYF.

There are a few counts of this clonotype. The V and J genes are TRBV11-2 and TRBJ2-3; D perhaps matches TRBD2 (7 bases). The CDR3 is made up of 14 amino acids. Trimming removed 6 bases at V and 8 bases at J, with 18 bases between. Per the germline V gene, CDR1 is SGHAT and CDR2 is FQNNGV. As DNA, the CDR3 is TGTGCCAGCAGTTCCGGGGGGCCGGGTCCTACGCAGTATTTT. Translated: CASSSGGPGPTQYF.

This clonotype showed up many times. The rearrangement uses TRBV12-5 and TRBJ2-7; the match to TRBD2 covers 8 bases. Trimming removed 11 bases from V and 2 bases from J; junction bases left unmatched: 8. The CDR3 totals 13 residues. The germline CDR1 and CDR2 sequences are LGHNT and FRNRAP. CDR3 bases: TGTGCTGCCTCTAAGGGACTAGCCTACGAGCAGTACTTC. Its translation: CAASKGLAYEQYF.

There are many counts of this clonotype. At one end, the junction sequence differs from germline, possibly due to a read error. This sequence joins TRBV7-7 and TRBJ2-1, with TRBD2 matching 8 bases. The CDR3 is 14 amino acids. CDR1 SSHAT and CDR2 FNYEAQ come from the germline V gene (reference sequence). The chain's CDR3 is CASSRGGQFDEQFF. CDR3 DNA sequence: TGTGCTAGCAGTCGGGGGGGTCAGTTTGATGAGCAGTTCTTC. The whole variable domain, remainder taken from reference TRBV7-7 and TRBJ2-1, is GAGVSQSPRYKVTKRGQDVTLRCDPISSHATLYWYQQALGQGPEFLTYFNYEAQPDKSGLPSDRFSAERPEGSISTLTIQRTEQRDSAMYRCASSRGGQFDEQFFGPGTRLTVL.

The sample holds many counts of this clonotype. V usage is TRBV4-2 and J usage is TRBJ2-7; 9 nucleotides align to TRBD1. The V and J ends lost 2 bases and 2 bases, in that order; junction bases with no gene match: 7. The CDR3 covers 16 residues. Germline V lookup: CDR1 LGHNA, CDR2 YNFKEQ. In DNA, the CDR3 is TGTGCCAGCAGCCAAAGGACAGGGGCTGTCACCTACGAGCAGTACTTC. As protein: CASSQRTGAVTYEQYF.

This clonotype was found many times. The chain recombines TRBV14 with TRBJ1-6; D gene ambiguous. Germline CDR1 SGHDN, CDR2 FVKESK. The V and J ends lost 1 base and 10 bases respectively, with 11 bases between them. The CDR3 is 14 amino acids. The CDR3 DNA reads as TGTGCCAGCAGCCAAGGAAGGGAGTACTCACCCCTCCACTTT. Encoded protein: CASSQGREYSPLHF. Using reference TRBV14 and TRBJ1-6 for the parts outside the CDR3, the full variable domain is EAGVTQFPSHSVIEKGQTVTLRCDPISGHDNLYWYRRVMGKEIKFLLHFVKESKQDESGMPNNRFLAERTGGTYSTLKVQPAELEDSGVYFCASSQGREYSPLHFGNGTRLTVT.

This clonotype came up many times. V gene TRBV4-2 combines with J gene TRBJ2-5; a possible D gene is TRBD2 (6 bases). Germline V gene lookup returns CDR1 LGHNA and CDR2 YNFKEQ. The CDR3 loop spans 18 amino acids. With 0 bases removed from V and 1 base from J, the gap between germline ends came to 18 bases. The CDR3 bases are TGTGCCAGCAGCCAAGATCGAGACACGGGGGACCTCCAAGAGACCCAGTACTTC. It encodes CASSQDRDTGDLQETQYF.

The chain carries TRBV3-1 and TRBJ1-3; D is unresolved. Germline CDR1 is LGHDT and CDR2 is YNNKEL (reference sequence). This CDR3 is 17 amino acids long. The ends were cut back, 5 bases at V and 2 bases at J, with 19 bases in the middle. The CDR3 protein is CASSGSPGRPAGNTIYF. CDR3 DNA sequence: TGTGCCAGCAGCGGGTCCCCCGGTAGACCCGCTGGAAACACCATATATTTT.

V usage is TRBV18 and J usage is TRBJ2-7; tentative D call: TRBD2 (5 bases). V shed 6 bases and J shed 7 bases, with 13 bases lying between them. This CDR3 region has 12 residues. Germline assignment: CDR1 KGHSH and CDR2 LQKENI. This CDR3 reads CASSPDRGEQYV. In DNA, the CDR3 is TGTGCCAGCTCTCCCGACCGCGGGGAGCAGTACGTC.

The chain is built from TRBV6-5 and TRBJ2-1, with D perhaps matching TRBD1 (5 bases). This CDR3 is 15 amino acids long. CDR1 is MNHEY and CDR2 is SVGAGI in the germline V gene. Trimming stripped 2 bases from V and 3 bases from J, with 11 bases between. The CDR3 loop is CASSYRQGRYNEQFF. The CDR3, as DNA: TGTGCCAGCAGTTACCGGCAGGGTCGCTACAATGAGCAGTTCTTC.

This clonotype was recorded many times. The rearrangement links TRBV5-1 to TRBJ2-1; D ambiguous. CDR1 is SGHRS and CDR2 is YFSETQ in the germline V gene. The CDR3 is 13 amino acids. V was trimmed by 0 bases and J by 7 bases, leaving 8 bases between them. The CDR3 loop is CASSLAMVNEQFF. The CDR3 bases are TGCGCCAGCAGCTTGGCCATGGTTAATGAGCAGTTCTTC.

The chain employs TRBV4-3 and TRBJ1-6; a possible D gene is TRBD1 (5 bases). Germline V lookup: CDR1 LGHNA, CDR2 YSLEER. Trimming removed 2 bases at V and 5 bases at J, with 16 bases between. There are 17 residues in the CDR3. The CDR3 nucleotides are TGCGCCAGCAGCCAAAACTTTGTAGGGGCTGATAATTCACCCCTCCACTTT. Translating it yields CASSQNFVGADNSPLHF.

This clonotype was detected a few times. V and J are TRBV6-2 or TRBV6-3 and TRBJ2-5, with D perhaps TRBD1 or TRBD2 (6 bases each). There are 14 residues in the CDR3. Deletions cut 7 bases from V and 7 bases from J, with 19 bases between. Germline V lookup: CDR1 MNHEY, CDR2 SVGEGT. CDR3 in DNA: TGTGCCAGCAACCGTCGACAGGCCGGGGGGACCCAGTACTTC. Its translation is CASNRRQAGGTQYF.

This chain joins TRBV20-1 and TRBJ1-6, with TRBD1 identical over 9 bases. The CDR3 totals 15 residues. Germline CDR1 is DFQATT and CDR2 is SNEGSKA (reference sequence). V lost 4 bases to trimming and J lost 10 bases; unmatched junction nucleotides: 11. CDR3 residues: CSATTAGTGRSPLHF. Here the CDR3 DNA reads TGCAGTGCTACTACAGCCGGGACAGGGCGCTCACCCCTCCACTTT.

This clonotype was seen at least ten times. The chain couples TRBV30 to TRBJ2-2; unclear D gene. Germline V lookup: CDR1 GTSNPN, CDR2 SVGIG (reference sequence). CDR3 length: 14 residues. Trimming cost V 1 base and J 6 bases, with 12 bases left between them. The CDR3 here is CAWSAAPESGELFF. CDR3 in DNA: TGTGCCTGGAGTGCGGCTCCGGAGTCCGGGGAGCTGTTTTTT.

The chain uses TRBV24-1 and TRBJ2-2; D perhaps matches TRBD2 (6 bases). V was shortened by 4 bases and J by 4 bases, with 18 bases between the two germline ends. CDR3 length: 17 residues. Germline V CDR1 and CDR2: KGHDR, SFDVKD. CDR3: CATSDPGGSTGTGELFF. The CDR3, as DNA: TGTGCCACCAGTGACCCCGGGGGTAGTACGGGCACCGGGGAGCTGTTTTTT.